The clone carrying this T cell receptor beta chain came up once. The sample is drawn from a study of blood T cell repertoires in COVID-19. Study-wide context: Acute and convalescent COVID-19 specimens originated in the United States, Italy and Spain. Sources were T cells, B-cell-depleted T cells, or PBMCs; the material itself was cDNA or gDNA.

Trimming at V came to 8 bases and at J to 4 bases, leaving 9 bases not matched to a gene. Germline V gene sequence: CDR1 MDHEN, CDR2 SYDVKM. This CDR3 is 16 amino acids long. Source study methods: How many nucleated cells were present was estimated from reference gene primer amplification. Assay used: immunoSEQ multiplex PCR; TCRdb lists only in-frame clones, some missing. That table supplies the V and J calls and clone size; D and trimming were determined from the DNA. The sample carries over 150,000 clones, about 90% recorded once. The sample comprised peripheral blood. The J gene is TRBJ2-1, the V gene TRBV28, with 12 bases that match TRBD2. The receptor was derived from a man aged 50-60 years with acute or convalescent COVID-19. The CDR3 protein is CASLPTGTSGYNEQFF. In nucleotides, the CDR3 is TGTGCCAGCTTACCAACCGGGACTAGCGGGTACAATGAGCAGTTCTTC.